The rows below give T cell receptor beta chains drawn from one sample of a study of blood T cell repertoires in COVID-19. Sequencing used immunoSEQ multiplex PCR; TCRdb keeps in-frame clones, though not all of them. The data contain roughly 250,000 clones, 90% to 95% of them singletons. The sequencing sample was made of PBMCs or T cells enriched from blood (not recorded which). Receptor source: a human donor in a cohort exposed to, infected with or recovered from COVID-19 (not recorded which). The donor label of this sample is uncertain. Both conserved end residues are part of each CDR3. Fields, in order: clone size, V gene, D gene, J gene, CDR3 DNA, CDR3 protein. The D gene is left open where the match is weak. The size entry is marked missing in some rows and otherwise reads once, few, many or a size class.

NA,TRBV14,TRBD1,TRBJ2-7,TGTGCCAGCAGCCCGGGACAGGGCTACGAGCAGTACTTC,CASSPGQGYEQYF
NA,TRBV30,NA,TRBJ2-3,TGTGCCTGGAGTGTAGGTCCGGGGGGCACAGATACGCAGTATTTT,CAWSVGPGGTDTQYF
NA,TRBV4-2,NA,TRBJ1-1,TGTGCCAGCAGCCAAGATTTTTCAGATGCGAACACTGAAGCTTTCTTT,CASSQDFSDANTEAFF
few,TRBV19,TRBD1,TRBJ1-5,TGTGCCAGTAGTCCCGAGGACAGGGGCAATCAGCCCCAGCATTTT,CASSPEDRGNQPQHF
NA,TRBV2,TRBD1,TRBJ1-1,TGTGCCAGCAGTAACAGGGGCGGTAGAGCTGAAGCTTTCTTT,CASSNRGGRAEAFF
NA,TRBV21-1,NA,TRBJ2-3,TGTGCCAGCAGCAAAAAATCCCGCCGCGAAAGCACAGATACGCAGTATTTT,CASSKKSRRESTDTQYF
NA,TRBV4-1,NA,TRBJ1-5,TGCGCCAGCAGCCAGGTGACCCAGGGTTTAGGCAATCAGCCCCAGCATTTT,CASSQVTQGLGNQPQHF
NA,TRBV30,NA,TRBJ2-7,TGTGCCTGGAGTTACCGAACAGGGTTCGAGCAGTACTTC,CAWSYRTGFEQYF
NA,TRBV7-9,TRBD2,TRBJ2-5,TGTGCCAGCAGGGGCCCCGTGGGAGCGGGGACGGAAGAGACCCAGTACTTC,CASRGPVGAGTEETQYF
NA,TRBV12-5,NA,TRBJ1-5,TGTGCTAGTGGTTTGGAAGGGGGAATCCGGGCCCAGCATTTT,CASGLEGGIRAQHF
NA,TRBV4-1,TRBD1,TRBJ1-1,TGCGCCAGCAGCCAACCGACTGGACAGGCTGAAGCTTTCTTT,CASSQPTGQAEAFF